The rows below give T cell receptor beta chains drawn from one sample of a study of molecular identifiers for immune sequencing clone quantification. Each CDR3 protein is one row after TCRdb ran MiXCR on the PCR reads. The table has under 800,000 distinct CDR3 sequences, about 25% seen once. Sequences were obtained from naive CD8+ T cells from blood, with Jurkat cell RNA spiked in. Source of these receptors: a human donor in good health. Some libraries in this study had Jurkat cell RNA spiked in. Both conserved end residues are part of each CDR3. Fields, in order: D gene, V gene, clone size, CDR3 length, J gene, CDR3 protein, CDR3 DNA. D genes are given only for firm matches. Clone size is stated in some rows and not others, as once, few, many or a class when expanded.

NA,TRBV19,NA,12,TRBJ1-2,CASKMGAKGYTF,TGTGCCAGTAAGATGGGCGCTAAAGGCTACACCTTC
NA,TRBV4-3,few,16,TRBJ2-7,CASSQEFFGGAYEQYF,TGCGCCAGCAGCCAAGAATTTTTCGGGGGAGCCTACGAGCAGTACTTC
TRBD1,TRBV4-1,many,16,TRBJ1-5,CASSQLQGYSPQPQHF,TGCGCCAGCAGCCAGCTACAGGGGTATAGTCCTCAGCCCCAGCATTTT
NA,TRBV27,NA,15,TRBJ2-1,CASSLLGESYNEQFF,TGTGCCAGCAGTTTACTGGGCGAGTCCTACAATGAGCAGTTCTTC
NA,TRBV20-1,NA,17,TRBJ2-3,CSARRGGLVSSTDTQYF,TGCAGTGCTAGAAGGGGGGGACTTGTCTCTAGCACAGATACGCAGTATTTT
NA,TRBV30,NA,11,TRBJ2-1,CAWMIGHEQFF,TGTGCCTGGATGATCGGCCATGAGCAGTTCTTC
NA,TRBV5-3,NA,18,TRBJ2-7,CASSDALSAGGISYEQYF,TGTGCCAGCAGCGACGCTCTCTCCGCCGGTGGGATCTCCTACGAGCAGTACTTC
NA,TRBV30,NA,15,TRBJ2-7,CAWSLVPGVSYEQYF,TGTGCCTGGAGCCTAGTTCCCGGGGTTTCCTACGAGCAGTACTTC
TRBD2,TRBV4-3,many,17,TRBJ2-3,CASSQVLAGAIADTQYF,TGCGCCAGCAGCCAAGTCCTAGCGGGAGCCATCGCAGATACGCAGTATTTT
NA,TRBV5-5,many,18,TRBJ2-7,CASSLDASWTMSSYEQYF,TGTGCCAGCAGCTTGGATGCGTCTTGGACAATGAGCTCCTACGAGCAGTACTTC
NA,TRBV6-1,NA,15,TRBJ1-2,CASSDNDRYIYGCTF,TGTGCCAGCAGTGATAATGACAGATATATCTATGGCTGCACCTTC
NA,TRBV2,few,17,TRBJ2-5,CASSEEVEFGIQETQCF,TGTGCCAGCAGTGAAGAAGTGGAGTTCGGAATTCAAGAGACCCAGTGCTTC
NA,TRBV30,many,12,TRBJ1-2,CAWSEYNYGYTF,TGTGCCTGGAGTGAGTACAACTATGGCTACACCTTC
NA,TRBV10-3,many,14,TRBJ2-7,CAISEVQSSYEQYF,TGTGCCATCAGTGAGGTGCAGAGCTCCTACGAGCAGTACTTC
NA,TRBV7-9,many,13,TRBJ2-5,CASRSDRQETQYF,TGTGCCAGCAGGTCAGACAGACAAGAGACCCAGTACTTC
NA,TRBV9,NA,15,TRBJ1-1,CASRQSGSLNPKAFF,TGTGCCAGCCGCCAATCGGGAAGCCTTAACCCTAAAGCTTTCTTT
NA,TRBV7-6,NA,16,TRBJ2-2,CASSKGTDTNTGELFF,TGTGCCAGCAGCAAGGGGACCGACACTAACACCGGGGAGCTGTTTTTT
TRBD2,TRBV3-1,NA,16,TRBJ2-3,CASSQMASGGPDTQYF,TGTGCCAGCAGCCAAATGGCTAGCGGGGGTCCCGATACGCAGTATTTT
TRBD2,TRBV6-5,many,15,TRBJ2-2,CASSSTSGYTGELFF,TGTGCCAGCAGTTCGACTAGCGGGTACACCGGGGAGCTGTTTTTT
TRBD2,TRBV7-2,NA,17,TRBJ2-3,CASSWSGLGGSSDTQYF,TGTGCCAGCAGCTGGTCGGGACTAGGTGGTTCCTCAGATACGCAGTATTTT
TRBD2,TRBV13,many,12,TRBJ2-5,CASSSIAGTQYF,TGTGCCAGCAGCTCGATAGCGGGGACCCAGTACTTC
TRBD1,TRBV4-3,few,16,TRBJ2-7,CASSQDRQGATYEQYF,TGCGCCAGCAGCCAAGATCGGCAGGGGGCGACCTACGAGCAGTACTTC
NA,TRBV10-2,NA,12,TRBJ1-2,CASTLNGYGYTF,TGCGCCAGCACTCTCAATGGCTATGGCTACACCTTC
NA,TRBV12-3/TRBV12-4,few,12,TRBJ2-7,CASSPFFDEQYF,TGTGCCAGCAGCCCCTTCTTCGACGAGCAGTACTTC
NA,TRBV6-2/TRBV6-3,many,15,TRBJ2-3,CASSYIGAPADTQYF,TGTGCCAGCAGTTATATCGGGGCACCAGCAGATACGCAGTATTTT
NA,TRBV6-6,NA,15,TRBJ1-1,CASNIDPQMITEAFF,TGTGCCAGCAATATCGACCCCCAGATGATCACTGAAGCTTTCTTT
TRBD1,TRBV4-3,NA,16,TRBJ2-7,CASSQDLAGGSYEQYF,TGCGCCAGCAGCCAAGATCTGGCAGGGGGCTCCTACGAGCAGTACTTC
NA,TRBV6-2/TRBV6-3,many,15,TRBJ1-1,CASSYAGADASEAFF,TGTGCCAGCAGTTACGCGGGAGCGGACGCATCCGAAGCTTTCTTT
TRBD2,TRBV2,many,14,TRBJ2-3,CASSDWTRADTQYF,TGTGCCAGCAGTGACTGGACTAGGGCAGATACGCAGTATTTT
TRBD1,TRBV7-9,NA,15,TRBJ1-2,CASSLSRTGDYGYTF,TGTGCCAGCAGCTTATCGCGGACAGGGGACTATGGCTACACCTTC
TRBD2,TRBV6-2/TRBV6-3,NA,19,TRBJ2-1,CASSLYSRDLAGSYNEQFF,TGTGCCAGCAGTTTATATTCCCGGGACCTAGCGGGATCCTACAATGAGCAGTTCTTC
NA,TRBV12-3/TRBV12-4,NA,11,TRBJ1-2,CASSLGGLSSF,TGTGCCAGCAGTTTAGGGGGGTTGAGTTCCTTC
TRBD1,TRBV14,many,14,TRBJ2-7,CASSPRGSPYEQYF,TGTGCCAGCAGCCCCAGGGGGAGTCCCTACGAGCAGTACTTC
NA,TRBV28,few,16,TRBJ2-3,CASRGPSWGLTDTQYF,TGTGCCAGCAGGGGCCCAAGTTGGGGACTCACAGATACGCAGTATTTT
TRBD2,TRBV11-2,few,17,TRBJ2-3,CASSTLAGGRSADTQYF,TGTGCCAGCAGCACGTTAGCGGGGGGGCGTTCCGCAGATACGCAGTATTTT
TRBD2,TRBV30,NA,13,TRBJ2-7,CAWERELSYEQYF,TGTGCCTGGGAGCGGGAGTTGAGCTACGAGCAGTACTTC
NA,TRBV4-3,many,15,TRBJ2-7,CASSQDRQKVYEQYF,TGCGCCAGCAGCCAAGATCGGCAGAAAGTATACGAGCAGTACTTC
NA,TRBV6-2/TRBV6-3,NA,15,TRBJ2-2,CASRKNRGNTRELFF,TGTGCCAGCAGGAAGAACCGGGGGAACACCAGGGAGCTGTTTTTT
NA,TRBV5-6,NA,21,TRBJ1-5,CASSFGGGGSRNLRSNQPQHF,TGTGCCAGCAGCTTTGGGGGCGGGGGGTCCCGGAACTTGCGGAGCAATCAGCCCCAGCATTTT
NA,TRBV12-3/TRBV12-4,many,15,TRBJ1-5,CASTLYPGARQPQHF,TGTGCCAGCACCTTATACCCAGGGGCCCGTCAGCCCCAGCATTTT
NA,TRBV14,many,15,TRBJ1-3,CASSRTGFSGNTIYF,TGTGCCAGCAGCCGAACAGGGTTCTCTGGAAACACCATATATTTT
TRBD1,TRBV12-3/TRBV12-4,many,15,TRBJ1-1,CASSQTGGRDTEAFF,TGTGCCAGCAGTCAAACAGGGGGACGAGACACTGAAGCTTTCTTT
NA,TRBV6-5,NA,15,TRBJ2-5,CASSYSASLGEPQYF,TGTGCCAGCAGTTACTCGGCTAGCTTAGGCGAGCCCCAGTACTTC
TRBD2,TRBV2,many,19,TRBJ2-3,CASSEDGPGLAGLGDTQYF,TGTGCCAGCAGTGAAGATGGCCCGGGACTAGCGGGTCTCGGGGATACGCAGTATTTT
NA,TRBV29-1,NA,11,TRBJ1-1,CSVVQITEALF,TGCAGCGTTGTACAGATCACTGAAGCTCTCTTT
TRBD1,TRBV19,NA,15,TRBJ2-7,CASSPSRTGSYEQCF,TGTGCCAGTAGTCCCTCCCGGACAGGGTCCTACGAGCAGTGCTTC
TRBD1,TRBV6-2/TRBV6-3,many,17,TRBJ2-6,CASSYETGDSGANVLTF,TGTGCCAGCAGTTACGAAACAGGGGACTCTGGGGCCAACGTCCTGACTTTC
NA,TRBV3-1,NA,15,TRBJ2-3,CASSQGVRWTDTQYF,TGTGCCAGCAGCCAAGGAGTGAGGTGGACAGATACGCAGTATTTT
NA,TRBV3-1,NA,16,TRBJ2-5,CASSVEQGLTQETQYF,TGTGCCAGCAGCGTAGAGCAGGGACTGACACAAGAGACCCAGTACTTC